The clone carrying this T cell receptor (beta chain) appeared many times. Its antigen is currently unknown. This sample is part of a study of metastatic and nonmetastatic thyroid tumors. TCRdb ran MiXCR on the PCR reads. The table records more than 20,000 clones, over 9.5% of them present only once. Broader study findings: Benign nodules were reported to have significantly lower TCR beta diversity than malignant thyroid tumors, in blood and tumor.

Thyroid surgery took place with no prior treatment in any patient. Sequencing was performed on blood. This TCR was recovered from a female donor with papillary thyroid cancer or a benign thyroid nodule (not recorded which). Some clones in this sample may be carry-over from other donors' samples.

CDR3 residues: CASSQGTSGSSYNEQFF. The CDR3 DNA is TGTGCCAGCAGCCAGGGGACTAGCGGGAGCTCCTACAATGAGCAGTTCTTC. The chain carries TRBV27 and TRBJ2-1, with 14 bases matching TRBD2. The CDR3 spans 17 residues. Looked up from germline, CDR1 is MNHEY and CDR2 is SMNVEV (reference sequence). Trimming at V came to 6 bases and at J to 0 bases, leaving 4 bases not matched to a gene.